The 3 T cell receptor beta chains given below trace back to one sample, sequenced in a study of shared clonotypes between healthy human individuals. Using immunoSEQ multiplex PCR, the repertoire was profiled, and TCRdb retains in-frame clones only, with some absent. The data hold some 470,000 clones, with about 79% observed a single time. Sequenced sample: PBMCs. The origin of the receptors is a woman aged 40-49 years in good health. Some clones in this sample may be carry-over from other donors' samples.

This clone occurred once. The V and J genes are TRBV7-3 and TRBJ1-3, with a tentative D call TRBD1 (5 bases). Trimming stripped 5 bases from V and 0 bases from J, with 11 bases between. Germline V gene lookup returns CDR1 SGHTA and CDR2 FQGTGA. The CDR3 covers 15 residues. The chain's CDR3 is CASSTGQISGNTIYF. Written as DNA, the CDR3 is TGTGCCAGCAGCACGGGGCAGATCTCTGGAAACACCATATATTTT.

The J gene is TRBJ2-5, the V gene TRBV28, with D hard to call. Germline V gene lookup returns CDR1 MDHEN and CDR2 SYDVKM. The CDR3 consists of 13 residues. V was clipped by 3 bases and J by 5 bases, with 10 bases between them. This chain's CDR3 is CASSLDQAETQYF. The CDR3 DNA reads as TGTGCCAGCAGTTTGGATCAGGCGGAGACCCAGTACTTC.

The chain recombines TRBV15 with TRBJ1-1; D is unresolved. Germline V gives CDR1 LNHNV, CDR2 YYDKDF (reference sequence). This CDR3 contains 13 residues. Trimming left V 1 base short and J 5 bases short, with 8 bases between. The CDR3 coding sequence is TGTGCCACCAGCAGAGTGCCGGGAACTGAAGCTTTCTTT. It yields the protein CATSRVPGTEAFF.